This TCR beta chain was identified in a study of PD-1 blockade in mismatch repair-deficient tumors. Study information: Enrolled about 2013-2017, patients had progressing, pretreated mismatch repair-deficient cancers of about twelve types. Notes on the study in general: Tumor-resident clones, often absent from pretreatment blood, expanded after pembrolizumab and then contracted.

PCR or immunohistochemistry showed mismatch repair deficiency in every enrolled patient. TCRs were sequenced from a few patients responding to pembrolizumab. About this clone itself: Its antigen remains unidentified.

The table came from immunoSEQ multiplex PCR; TCRdb's copy has only in-frame clones and leaves some out. The profile shows more than 90,000 clones, about 80% of them singletons. The CDR3 sequence is 15 residues long. Deletions cut 1 base from V and 6 bases from J, with 14 bases between. Germline V lookup: CDR1 SGHAT, CDR2 FQNNGV. The sequence was obtained from an adult with mismatch repair-deficient cancer. The sequenced sample was peripheral blood, obtained around 60 weeks after starting pembrolizumab. This chain uses TRBV11-2 with TRBJ2-3, with D perhaps TRBD2 (6 bases). The CDR3 sequence is CASSLGSSGADTQYF. DNA for the CDR3: TGTGCCAGCAGCTTAGGAAGTAGCGGCGCGGATACGCAGTATTTT.